Each of the 27 T cell receptor beta chains below was sequenced from the same sample in a study of Ad26.COV2.S vaccination and SARS-CoV-2 variants listed by TCRdb under 2021. Receptors were amplified or captured by the immunoSEQ multiplex PCR assay. TCRdb took over this immuneACCESS table, retaining in-frame rearrangements with V and J assigned. Such tables are incomplete; in checked studies, under half of the missing clones stem from an unresolved V gene, and the remainder is unexplained. The sample has around 350,000 clones on record, 80% to 90% of them singletons. The top ten clonotypes cover approximately 3.5% of the sample. The sample's treatment or condition label is to be understood as: roughly 18 received Ad26.COV2.S at low or high dose, single or two shots; 5 received placebo; per-sample allocation not given. Repertoires of vaccine and placebo recipients were sequenced from samples collected on day 63 after the first injection.

The starting material was peripheral blood, obtained in a trial of Ad26.COV2.S vaccine versus placebo. These receptors were obtained from a person between 18 and 65 years old who received the Ad26.COV2.S COVID-19 vaccine or a placebo.

This clone has just one count. V usage is TRBV21-1 and J usage is TRBJ2-5; TRBD2 reflects the table's D call only, with no check against the DNA. TRBV21-1 is given as a pseudogene. This CDR3 spans 17 amino acids. In DNA, the CDR3 is TGTGCCAGCAGCAAAGTCGAGTCTAGCGGGGCCAAAGAGACCCAGTACTTC. This gives the protein CASSKVESSGAKETQYF.

V is TRBV14 and J is TRBJ1-4; D ambiguous. The CDR3 consists of 15 residues. Per the germline V gene, CDR1 is SGHDN and CDR2 is FVKESK. The V and J ends lost 4 bases and 4 bases respectively, with 13 bases between them. The CDR3 here is CASSLRSPFNEKLFF. In nucleotides, the CDR3 is TGTGCCAGCAGCCTTCGAAGTCCTTTTAATGAAAAACTGTTTTTT.

This clone was counted between two and nine times. This chain links TRBV5-1 with TRBJ2-7; TRBD1 matches at 7 bases. The CDR3 extends over 16 amino acids. Germline assignment: CDR1 SGHRS and CDR2 YFSETQ. With V trimmed by 0 bases and J by 3 bases, 9 bases remained unmatched. The CDR3 DNA sequence: TGCGCCAGCAGCTTGGAGGCTACGGGACAGATCTACGAGCAGTACTTC. Translating gives CASSLEATGQIYEQYF.

J is TRBJ2-5 and V is TRBV7-8; D not resolved. Germline CDR1 reads SGHVS; CDR2 reads FQNEAQ. V lost 5 bases to trimming and J lost 5 bases, with 15 bases between them. CDR3 length: 14 residues. The CDR3 region is CASSRPRVGETQYF. Here the CDR3 DNA reads TGTGCCAGCAGCCGACCTCGGGTTGGGGAGACCCAGTACTTC.

This chain links TRBV19 with TRBJ2-7, with D possibly matching TRBD2 (5 bases). Germline loops: CDR1 LNHDA, CDR2 SQIVND (reference sequence). The CDR3 extends over 14 amino acids. V was shortened by 4 bases and J by 4 bases, with 14 bases between the two germline ends. CDR3 coding DNA: TGTGCCAGTAGTACGGGGTGGAACCTATACGAGCAGTACTTC. Its translation is CASSTGWNLYEQYF.

This rearrangement joins TRBV15 to TRBJ2-2, with TRBD1 matching over 7 bases. This CDR3 region has 18 residues. CDR1 is LNHNV and CDR2 is YYDKDF in the germline V gene (reference sequence). V lost 0 bases to trimming and J lost 5 bases; unmatched junction nucleotides: 12. Written as DNA, the CDR3 is TGTGCCACCAGCAGAGAGGGAGTGAGACAGGGTTATACCGGGGAGCTGTTTTTT. Translating it yields CATSREGVRQGYTGELFF.

The chain has TRBV15 and TRBJ1-2; TRBD1 agrees at 9 bases. Germline V CDR1 and CDR2: LNHNV, YYDKDF (reference sequence). V shed 0 bases, J shed 5 bases, and the junction held 7 bases outside the gene matches. The CDR3 contains 16 residues. In DNA form, the CDR3 reads TGTGCCACCAGCAGAGAAGCTGGGACAGGGTGGTATGGCTACACCTTC. Amino acid sequence: CATSREAGTGWYGYTF.

This sequence joins TRBV19 and TRBJ1-3; D is uncertain. The CDR3 loop spans 13 amino acids. V was shortened by 0 bases and J by 4 bases, with 4 bases between the two germline ends. In germline, CDR1 is LNHDA, CDR2 SQIVND (reference sequence). The CDR3 DNA reads as TGTGCCAGTAGTATAGACAGCGGAAACACCATATATTTT. Translation: CASSIDSGNTIYF.

This rearrangement joins TRBV29-1 to TRBJ2-1; 12 bases line up with TRBD2. This CDR3 has 15 residues. Germline V gene lookup returns CDR1 SQVTM and CDR2 ANQGSEA. V was pared by 6 bases and J by 4 bases, with 7 bases of the junction left unmatched. This CDR3 reads CSVPGLAGLYNEQFF. CDR3 nucleotides: TGCAGCGTACCCGGACTAGCGGGGTTATACAATGAGCAGTTCTTC.

Of note for this clone: This CDR3 is also generated by other DNA sequences in the sample. The J gene is TRBJ1-2, the V gene TRBV18; TRBD1 matches at 9 bases. The ends lost 2 bases at V and 2 bases at J; junction bases unmatched: 0. This CDR3 is 14 amino acids long. Germline-derived CDR1 and CDR2 are KGHSH and LQKENI. For the CDR3, the DNA is TGTGCCAGCTCACCAGACAGGGGGAACTATGGCTACACCTTC. This codes for CASSPDRGNYGYTF.

This chain uses TRBV6-5 with TRBJ2-7; maybe TRBD1 (5 bases). The CDR3 spans 15 residues. CDR1 is MNHEY and CDR2 is SVGAGI in the germline V gene. Trimming pared 2 bases from V and 0 bases from J, leaving 11 bases between. The CDR3 protein is CASSYRQWGSYEQYF. The CDR3 bases are TGTGCCAGCAGTTACAGACAGTGGGGCTCCTACGAGCAGTACTTC.

The chain combines TRBV30 with TRBJ2-5; D call uncertain. Trimming left V 0 bases short and J 5 bases short, with 13 bases between. Germline CDR1 reads GTSNPN; CDR2 reads SVGIG (reference sequence). The CDR3 length is 14 residues. The CDR3 is CAWSVGISAETQYF. The CDR3 DNA reads as TGTGCCTGGAGTGTTGGGATCTCGGCGGAGACCCAGTACTTC.

This clone was observed once. The rearrangement uses TRBV6-4 and TRBJ1-1; perhaps TRBD1 as D (5 bases). V lost 6 bases and J 1 base, leaving 9 bases between the germline ends. The CDR3 has 13 amino acids. CDR1 and CDR2 (germline): MRHNA, SNTAGT. CDR3 sequence: CASSQQENTEAFF. In nucleotides, the CDR3 is TGTGCCAGCAGCCAACAGGAGAACACTGAAGCTTTCTTT.

The V and J genes are TRBV18 and TRBJ2-7; D is possibly TRBD1 (5 bases). The CDR3 consists of 11 residues. The germline gives CDR1 KGHSH, CDR2 LQKENI. V was cut by 3 bases and J by 6 bases, with 6 bases left in between. The CDR3 loop is CASSPQGEQYF. The DNA of the CDR3 is TGTGCCAGCTCACCCCAGGGCGAGCAGTACTTC.

The chain links TRBV14 to TRBJ2-3; 8 bases agree with TRBD1. CDR3 length: 14 amino acids. Germline V gives CDR1 SGHDN, CDR2 FVKESK. The junction had 8 bases not matched to a gene; V was cut back by 6 bases and J by 6 bases. CDR3 sequence: CASSPRGRQDTQYF. CDR3 nucleotide sequence: TGTGCCAGCAGTCCCAGGGGGCGGCAGGATACGCAGTATTTT.

Comment on this clone: The germline gene is not matched at one end of the junction; a read error may be the cause. The rearrangement links TRBV6-1 to TRBJ1-2; D unclear. Germline V gene sequence: CDR1 MNHNS, CDR2 SASEGT. The CDR3 covers 12 residues. CDR3 region: CASSERNGLGSF. The CDR3 nucleotides read TGTGCCAGCAGTGAACGGAATGGCTTGGGAAGCTTC.

The CDR3 loop is CASSITRENIQYF. In DNA form, the CDR3 reads TGTGCCAGCAGCATTACCCGAGAAAACATTCAGTACTTC. This chain joins TRBV7-8 and TRBJ2-4, with no clear D. The CDR3 is 13 residues long. Per germline, CDR1 SGHVS and CDR2 FQNEAQ. V lost 5 bases to trimming and J lost 5 bases, with 10 bases between them.

The chain is built from TRBV18 and TRBJ2-7; 8 bases align to TRBD2. V trimming: 2 bases; J trimming: 4 bases; junction bases outside the gene matches: 1. The germline gives CDR1 KGHSH, CDR2 LQKENI. The CDR3 has 13 residues. The CDR3 loop is CASSPTSGYEQYF. Here the CDR3 DNA reads TGTGCCAGCTCACCAACTAGCGGATACGAGCAGTACTTC.

The chain employs TRBV6-2 or TRBV6-3 and TRBJ1-5; 11 nucleotides line up with TRBD1. The ends lost 2 bases at V and 5 bases at J; junction bases unmatched: 8. This CDR3 region has 17 residues. CDR1 is MNHEY and CDR2 is SVGEGT in the germline V gene. The CDR3 bases are TGTGCCAGCAGTTACACCGGGACAGGGGGTGCGGATCAGCCCCAGCATTTT. Amino acid sequence: CASSYTGTGGADQPQHF.

CDR3 loop: CASSLAGTGGSPLHF. CDR3 nucleotides: TGTGCCAGCAGCTTGGCCGGGACAGGGGGTTCACCCCTCCACTTT. The genes are TRBV5-4 and TRBJ1-6; 11 nucleotides agree with TRBD1. Germline V lookup: CDR1 SGHNT, CDR2 YYREEE (reference sequence). The CDR3 spans 15 residues. V shed 0 bases and J 9 bases; nucleotides not matched to a gene: 2.

The chain recombines TRBV10-1 with TRBJ1-2, with 8 bases matching TRBD1. This CDR3 has 13 residues. The V and J ends lost 4 bases and 6 bases, in that order; junction bases with no gene match: 4. Germline V gene data show CDR1 as WNHNN and CDR2 as SYGVQD (reference sequence). The DNA of the CDR3 is TGCGCCAGCAGTGCGGACAGGGAGGATGGCTACACCTTC. Translating gives CASSADREDGYTF.

This CDR3 is CASSKTGEDTQYF. The CDR3 coding sequence is TGCGCCAGCAGCAAAACAGGGGAAGATACGCAGTATTTT. This rearrangement joins TRBV4-1 to TRBJ2-3; 7 bases agree with TRBD1. This CDR3 region has 13 residues. Germline assignment: CDR1 MGHRA and CDR2 YSYEKL. V gave up 5 bases and J gave up 5 bases; unmatched junction bases: 4.

In its sample, this clone was seen many times. V is TRBV6-2 or TRBV6-3 and J is TRBJ2-7; 9 nucleotides align to TRBD1. CDR3 length: 15 residues. Germline lookup yields CDR1 MNHEY and CDR2 SVGEGT. After removal of 3 bases from V and 0 bases from J, the junction contained 3 bases not matched to a gene. The CDR3 loop is CASSYATGGSYEQYF. The CDR3 DNA reads TGTGCCAGCAGTTATGCGACAGGGGGCTCCTACGAGCAGTACTTC.

The CDR3 region has the DNA TGTGCCAGCTCCCCAGGAGGACGGAACACAGATACGCAGTATTTT. Its protein product is CASSPGGRNTDTQYF. This chain connects TRBV18 to TRBJ2-3; D might be TRBD2 (5 bases). Germline values: CDR1 KGHSH, CDR2 LQKENI. V lost 6 bases to trimming and J lost 2 bases, with 15 bases between them. This CDR3 comprises 15 residues. Complete variable domain (other parts from reference TRBV18 and TRBJ2-3): NAGVMQNPRHLVRRRGQEARLRCSPMKGHSHVYWYRQLPEEGLKFMVYLQKENIIDESGMPKERFSAEFPKEGPSILRIQQVVRGDSAAYFCASSPGGRNTDTQYFGPGTRLTVL.

The chain employs TRBV9 and TRBJ1-6; D gene ambiguous. From germline, CDR1 is SGDLS and CDR2 YYNGEE. This CDR3 is built from 16 residues. Deletions cut 4 bases from V and 6 bases from J, with 17 bases between. CDR3 bases: TGTGCCAGCAGCTCCGCCGCCCAGGTGGGTAATTCACCCCTCCACTTT. Protein sequence: CASSSAAQVGNSPLHF.

The gene calls are TRBV6-5 and TRBJ1-2; D perhaps matches TRBD1 (5 bases). This CDR3 has 13 amino acids. V lost 2 bases, J lost 6 bases, and 10 bases lay in between. The germline CDR1 and CDR2 sequences are MNHEY and SVGAGI. The CDR3 DNA sequence: TGTGCCAGCAGTTACAGGGTACAGGATGGCTACACCTTC. Translating it yields CASSYRVQDGYTF.

The gene calls are TRBV5-1 and TRBJ2-5; D call uncertain. V lost 3 bases, J lost 3 bases, and 6 bases lay in between. Germline lookup yields CDR1 SGHRS and CDR2 YFSETQ. CDR3 size: 12 residues. CDR3 coding DNA: TGCGCCAGCAGCTCCCCTGAAGAGACCCAGTACTTC. Protein: CASSSPEETQYF.